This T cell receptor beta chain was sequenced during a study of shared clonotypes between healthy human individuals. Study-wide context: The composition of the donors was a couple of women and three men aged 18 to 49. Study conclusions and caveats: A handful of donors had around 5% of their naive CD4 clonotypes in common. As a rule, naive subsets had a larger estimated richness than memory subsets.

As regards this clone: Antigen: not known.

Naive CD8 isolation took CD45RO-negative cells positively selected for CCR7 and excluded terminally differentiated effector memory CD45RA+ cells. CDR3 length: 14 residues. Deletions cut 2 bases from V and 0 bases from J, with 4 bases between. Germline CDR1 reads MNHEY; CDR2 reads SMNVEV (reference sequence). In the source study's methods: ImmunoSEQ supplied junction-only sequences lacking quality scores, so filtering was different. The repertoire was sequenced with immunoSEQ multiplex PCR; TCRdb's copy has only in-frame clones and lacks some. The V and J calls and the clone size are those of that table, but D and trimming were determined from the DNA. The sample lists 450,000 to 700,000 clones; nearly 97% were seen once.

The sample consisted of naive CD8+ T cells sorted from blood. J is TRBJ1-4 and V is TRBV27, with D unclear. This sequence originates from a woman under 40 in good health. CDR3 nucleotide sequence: TGTGCCAGCAGTTTACGGACAACTAATGAAAAACTGTTTTTT. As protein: CASSLRTTNEKLFF. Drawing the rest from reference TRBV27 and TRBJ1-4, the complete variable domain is EAQVTQNPRYLITVTGKKLTVTCSQNMNHEYMSWYRQDPGLGLRQIYYSMNVEVTDKGDVPEGYKVSRKEKRNFPLILESPSPNQTSLYFCASSLRTTNEKLFFGSGTQLSVL.